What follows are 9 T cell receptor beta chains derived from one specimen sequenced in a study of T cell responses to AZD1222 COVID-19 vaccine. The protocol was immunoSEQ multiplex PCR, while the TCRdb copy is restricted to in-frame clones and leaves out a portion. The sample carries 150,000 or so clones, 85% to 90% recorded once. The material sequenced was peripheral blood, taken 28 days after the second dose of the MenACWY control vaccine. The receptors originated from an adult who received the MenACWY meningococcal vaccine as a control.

The CDR3 DNA reads as TGTGCCAGCTTCGCGGTGGATCAGCCCCAGCATTTT. Its protein product is CASFAVDQPQHF. The gene calls are TRBV7-2 and TRBJ1-5; D gene uncertain. V shed 8 bases and J shed 5 bases, with 10 bases lying between them. The CDR3 consists of 12 residues. Germline V gene sequence: CDR1 SGHTA, CDR2 FQGNSA.

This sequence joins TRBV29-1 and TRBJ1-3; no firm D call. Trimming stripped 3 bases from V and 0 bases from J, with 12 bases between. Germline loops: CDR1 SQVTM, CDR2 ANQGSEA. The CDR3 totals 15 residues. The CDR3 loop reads CSVEKVAVSGNTIYF. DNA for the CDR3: TGCAGCGTTGAGAAGGTGGCAGTCTCTGGAAACACCATATATTTT.

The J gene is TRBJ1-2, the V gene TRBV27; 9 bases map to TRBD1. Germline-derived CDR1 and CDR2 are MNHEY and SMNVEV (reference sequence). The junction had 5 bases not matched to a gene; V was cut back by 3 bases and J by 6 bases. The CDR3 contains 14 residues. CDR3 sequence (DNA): TGTGCCAGCAGTTTCGGGACAGGGCGGAATGGCTACACCTTC. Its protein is CASSFGTGRNGYTF.

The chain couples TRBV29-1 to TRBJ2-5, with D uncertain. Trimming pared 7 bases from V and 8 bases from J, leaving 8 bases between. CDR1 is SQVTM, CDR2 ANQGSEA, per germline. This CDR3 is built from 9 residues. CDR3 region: CSAPETQYF. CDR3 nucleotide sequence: TGCAGCGCCCCCGAAACCCAGTACTTC.

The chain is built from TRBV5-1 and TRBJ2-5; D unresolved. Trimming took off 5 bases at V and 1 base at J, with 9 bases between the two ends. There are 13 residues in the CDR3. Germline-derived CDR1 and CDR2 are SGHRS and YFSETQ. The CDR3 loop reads CASRDGTQETQYF. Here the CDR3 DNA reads TGCGCCAGCAGGGACGGCACCCAAGAGACCCAGTACTTC.

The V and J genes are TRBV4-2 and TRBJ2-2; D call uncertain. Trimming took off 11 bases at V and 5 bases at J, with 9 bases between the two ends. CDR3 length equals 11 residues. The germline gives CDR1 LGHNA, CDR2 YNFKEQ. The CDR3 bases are TGTGCCGGCGGACCGACCGGGGAGCTGTTTTTT. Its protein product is CAGGPTGELFF.

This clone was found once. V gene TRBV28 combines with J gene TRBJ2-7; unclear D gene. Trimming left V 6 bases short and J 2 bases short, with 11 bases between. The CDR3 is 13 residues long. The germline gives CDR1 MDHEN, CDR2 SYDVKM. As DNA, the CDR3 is TGTGCCAGCAGCCGGACGGTCCCCTACGAGCAGTACTTC. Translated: CASSRTVPYEQYF.

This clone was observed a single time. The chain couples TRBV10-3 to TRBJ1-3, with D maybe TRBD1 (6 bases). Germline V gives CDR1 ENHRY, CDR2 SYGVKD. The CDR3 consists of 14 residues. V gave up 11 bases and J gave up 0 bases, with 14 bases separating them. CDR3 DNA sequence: TGTGCCTCGGAAGGGGGGTACTCTGGAAACACCATATATTTT. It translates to CASEGGYSGNTIYF.

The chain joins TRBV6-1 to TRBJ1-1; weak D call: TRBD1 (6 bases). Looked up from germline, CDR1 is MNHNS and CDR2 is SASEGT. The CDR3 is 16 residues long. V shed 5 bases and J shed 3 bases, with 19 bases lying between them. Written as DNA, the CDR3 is TGTGCCAGCAGTCAAGTGGGGCAGGGGTCCCACACTGAAGCTTTCTTT. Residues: CASSQVGQGSHTEAFF.